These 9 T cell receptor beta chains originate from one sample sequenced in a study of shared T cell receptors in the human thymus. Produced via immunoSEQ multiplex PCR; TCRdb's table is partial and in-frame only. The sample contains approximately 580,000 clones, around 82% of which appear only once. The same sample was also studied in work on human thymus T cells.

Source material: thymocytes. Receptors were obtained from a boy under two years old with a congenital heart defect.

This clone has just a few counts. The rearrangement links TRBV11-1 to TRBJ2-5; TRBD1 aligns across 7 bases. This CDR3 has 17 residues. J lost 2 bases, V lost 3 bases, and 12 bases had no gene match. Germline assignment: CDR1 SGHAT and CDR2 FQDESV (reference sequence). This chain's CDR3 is CASSLSRGRRGQETQYF. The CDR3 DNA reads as TGTGCCAGCAGCTTGAGTAGGGGGCGAAGAGGACAAGAGACCCAGTACTTC.

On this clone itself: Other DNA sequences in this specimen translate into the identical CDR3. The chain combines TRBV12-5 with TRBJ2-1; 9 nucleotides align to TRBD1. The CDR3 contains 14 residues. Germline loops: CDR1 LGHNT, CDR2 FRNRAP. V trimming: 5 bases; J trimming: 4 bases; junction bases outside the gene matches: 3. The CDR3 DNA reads TGTGCTAGTGGTCCGGGGACAGGGTACAATGAGCAGTTCTTC. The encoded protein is CASGPGTGYNEQFF.

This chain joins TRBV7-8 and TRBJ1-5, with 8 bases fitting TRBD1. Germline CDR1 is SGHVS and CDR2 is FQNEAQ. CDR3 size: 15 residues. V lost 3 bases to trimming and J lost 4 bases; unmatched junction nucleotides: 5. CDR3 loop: CASSFRDRRNQPQHF. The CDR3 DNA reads TGTGCCAGCAGCTTCCGGGACAGGAGAAATCAGCCCCAGCATTTT.

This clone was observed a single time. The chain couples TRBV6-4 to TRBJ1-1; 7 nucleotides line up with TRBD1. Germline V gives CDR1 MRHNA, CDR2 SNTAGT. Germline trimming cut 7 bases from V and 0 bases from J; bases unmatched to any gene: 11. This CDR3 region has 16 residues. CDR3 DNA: TGTGCCAGCACCGGACGGGACAGCACGATGAACACTGAAGCTTTCTTT. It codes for CASTGRDSTMNTEAFF.

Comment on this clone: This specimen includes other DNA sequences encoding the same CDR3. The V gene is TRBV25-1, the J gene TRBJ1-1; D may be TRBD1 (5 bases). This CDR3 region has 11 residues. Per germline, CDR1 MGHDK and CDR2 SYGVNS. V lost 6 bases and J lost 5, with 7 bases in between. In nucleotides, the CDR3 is TGTGCCAGCAGGGGGGGTACTGAAGCTTTCTTT. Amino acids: CASRGGTEAFF.

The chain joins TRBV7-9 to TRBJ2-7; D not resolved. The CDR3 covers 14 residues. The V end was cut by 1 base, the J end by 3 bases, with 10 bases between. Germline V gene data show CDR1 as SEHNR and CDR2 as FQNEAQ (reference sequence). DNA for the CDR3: TGTGCCAGCAGCTTAGAAGCCATGAACTACGAGCAGTACTTC. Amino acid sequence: CASSLEAMNYEQYF.

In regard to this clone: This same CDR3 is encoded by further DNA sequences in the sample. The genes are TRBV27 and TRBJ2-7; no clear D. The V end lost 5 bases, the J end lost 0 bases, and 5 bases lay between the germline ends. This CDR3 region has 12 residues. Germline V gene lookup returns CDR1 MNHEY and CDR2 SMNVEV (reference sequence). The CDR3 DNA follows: TGTGCCAGCAGTCTCCCCTCCTACGAGCAGTACTTC. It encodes CASSLPSYEQYF.

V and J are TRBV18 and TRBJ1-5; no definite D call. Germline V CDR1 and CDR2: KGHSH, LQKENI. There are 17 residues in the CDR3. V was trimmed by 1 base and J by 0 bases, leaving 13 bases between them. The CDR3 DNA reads TGTGCCAGCTCACCACAGCCTGCCCGATATAGCAATCAGCCCCAGCATTTT. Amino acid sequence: CASSPQPARYSNQPQHF.

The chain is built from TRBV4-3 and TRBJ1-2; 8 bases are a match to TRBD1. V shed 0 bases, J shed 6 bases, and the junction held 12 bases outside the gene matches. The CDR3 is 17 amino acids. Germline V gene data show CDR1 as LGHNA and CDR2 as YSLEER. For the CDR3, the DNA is TGCGCCAGCAGCCAAGATCGAGAAGTACAGGGGGGAGATGGCTACACCTTC. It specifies CASSQDREVQGGDGYTF.